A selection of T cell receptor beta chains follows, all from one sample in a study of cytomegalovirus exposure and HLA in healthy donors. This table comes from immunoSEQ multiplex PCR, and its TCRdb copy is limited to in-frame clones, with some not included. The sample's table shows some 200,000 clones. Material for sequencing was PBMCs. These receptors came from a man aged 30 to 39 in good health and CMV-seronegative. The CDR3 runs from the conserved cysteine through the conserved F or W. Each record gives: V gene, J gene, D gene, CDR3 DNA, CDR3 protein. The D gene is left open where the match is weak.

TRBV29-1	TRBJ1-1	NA	TGCAGCGCCAATGGGGGAGGCACTGAAGCTTTCTTT	CSANGGGTEAFF
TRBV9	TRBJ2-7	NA	TGTGCCAGCAGCGTAGGTGGCAGTCTAGCGAGCTACGAGCAGTACTTC	CASSVGGSLASYEQYF
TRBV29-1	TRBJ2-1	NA	TGCAGCGTTTCCGGGGATGAGCAGTTCTTC	CSVSGDEQFF
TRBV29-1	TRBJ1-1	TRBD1	TGCAGCGTCCTCACCGGACAGGGCCCCACTGAAGCTTTCTTT	CSVLTGQGPTEAFF
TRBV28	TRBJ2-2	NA	TGTGCCAGCAGTCCCCTGACCGGGGAGCTGTTTTTT	CASSPLTGELFF
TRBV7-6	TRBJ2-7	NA	TGTGCCAGCAGCTTAGCAGGACAGACCTACGAGCAGTACTTC	CASSLAGQTYEQYF
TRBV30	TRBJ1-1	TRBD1	TGTGCCTTCACAGGGGACACTGAAGCTTTCTTT	CAFTGDTEAFF
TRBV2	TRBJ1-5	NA	TGTGCCAGCAGTGGACGGGAGCAATGGCAGCCCCAGCATTTT	CASSGREQWQPQHF
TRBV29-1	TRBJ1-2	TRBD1	TGCAGCGTTGAGTCCGGGACAGGGATGGGCTATGGCTACACCTTC	CSVESGTGMGYGYTF
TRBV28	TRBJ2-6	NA	TGTGCCAGCAGTCGAGACTCTGGGGCCAACGTCCTGACTTTC	CASSRDSGANVLTF
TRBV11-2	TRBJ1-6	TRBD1	TGTGCCAGCAGCCCCCAGACAGGGAAGAATTCACCCCTCCACTTT	CASSPQTGKNSPLHF
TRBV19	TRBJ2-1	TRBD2	TGTGCCAGTCAAGCGGGAGACTCTACCTACAATGAGCAGTTCTTC	CASQAGDSTYNEQFF
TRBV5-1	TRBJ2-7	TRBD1	TGCGCCAGCAGCTTCACAGGGGGCTCCTACGAGCAGTACTTC	CASSFTGGSYEQYF
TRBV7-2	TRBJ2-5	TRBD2	TGTGCCAGCAGCCGCCTAGCGGAGGGCGAGACCCAGTACTTC	CASSRLAEGETQYF
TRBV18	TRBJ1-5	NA	TGTGCCAGCTCCCAGGGAAGCAATCAGCCCCAGCATTTT	CASSQGSNQPQHF